This entry describes one TCR beta chain. Antigen: not known. The data belong to a study of T cell responses to AZD1222 COVID-19 vaccine. Study conclusions and caveats: There were mostly white British donors and more females than males, and clonal diversity was possibly underestimated. As reported, nearly half of all spike-specific TCRs target variant regions that are unmutated.

The CDR3 is 17 amino acids. The germline CDR1 and CDR2 sequences are MGHRA and YSYEKL. V lost 3 bases and J lost 7, with 19 bases in between. Repertoires were generated with immunoSEQ multiplex PCR, while TCRdb's copy carries only in-frame clones and drops some. In the table there are 120,000 to 150,000 clones, around 90% of which are singletons. The V and J genes are TRBV4-1 and TRBJ1-6, with no clear D. This clonotype originated in an adult who received the AZD1222 COVID-19 vaccine. Sequences were derived from peripheral blood, sampled 28 days after the second AZD1222 dose. The CDR3 is CASSQLQAARGNSPLHF. CDR3 bases: TGCGCCAGCAGCCAGCTCCAGGCGGCAAGAGGGAATTCACCCCTCCACTTT.